The source of this TCR beta chain is a study of blood T cells in healthy people across ages (dated by TCRdb to about 2015). Looking at the study overall: Template switching captured roughly one uniquely barcoded TCR beta cDNA molecule per two T cells in model experiments. The study measured age-related changes in TCR beta repertoire diversity using deep sequencing normalized with unique cDNA molecular identifiers. The donors were split into four age groups: young (average about 15 years), middle-aged (39), aged (around 67) and long-lived (82). To avoid experimental bias, donors of different ages were randomly spread across the sequencing lanes. Using the same blood draw, the study looked at two additional independent replicas of 1 million unique cDNA reads for two donors, one aged 18 to 29 and the other aged 80 or older.

Overall results and qualifications from the work: Because the CMV infection status of the donors was unknown, age-related changes in expanded clonotypes may potentially have been confounded. As age increased, observed TCR beta diversity per million T cells dropped in a roughly linear way, and a significant reduction was already evident by age about 36. There was a strong correlation between observed TCR beta diversity and the percentage of naive T cells measured by flow cytometry. Estimates of total diversity based on one million sequenced T cells were regarded as lower bounds and as underestimates. Conclusive comparison of naive and antigen-experienced compartments was prevented by the profiling of bulk unsorted PBMCs. Compared with the aged group, more naive CD4+ T cells, fewer expanded clones and increased TCR diversity were shown by the long-lived group, suggesting age selection.

Receptor amplification or capture employed 5' RACE. Sequencing was performed on an Illumina HiSeq 2500. The second PCR ran for roughly 6 to 11 cycles and used a J-beta primer mix along with a sample-barcoded 5' primer. A unique molecular identifier was introduced onto each TCR beta cDNA molecule by a template-switch 5' adaptor carrying 12 random nucleotides. At least 2.5 million CDR3-containing paired-end reads were obtained from each sample. The Mint cDNA synthesis kit, primed by a TRBC-specific oligonucleotide, was used to synthesize first-strand cDNA from all RNA. Following uracil-DNA glycosylase treatment, a first 18-cycle PCR with universal primers M1SS and BC2_uni_R was performed on all cDNA. The published analysis was carried out like this. Normalization of each sample was performed by random selection of 1 million high-quality reads, each carrying a distinct molecular identifier. Reads sharing molecular identifiers were discarded rather than binned into consensus sequences. MiTCR, with a Q25 quality threshold and the strictest error-elimination algorithm, was used for CDR3 identification, clonotype clustering and error correction. Lower-bound total TCR beta diversity was estimated with a nonparametric unseen species model using Euler transformation. TCRdb ran its own pipeline on the public reads, namely fastp trimming at Q25 and MiXCR clone calling, and kept in-frame beta chains. Each entry merges the rows of one CDR3 protein and shows their most common DNA and genes. The V and J calls shown here were made by TCRdb, not taken from the authors' results. The sample table shows hundreds of thousands of distinct CDR3 sequences, and 45% to 65% are seen once. Over 40% of the sample lies in the top ten.

The CDR3 starts with the cysteine, ends with the phenylalanine, and has 16 residues. Only the CDR3 DNA is retained, 48 bases long and in frame from the first base. CDR1 and CDR2 are drawn from the germline V gene (reference sequence): LGHDT, YNNKEL. V loses 4 bases of germline sequence and J loses 3 bases, and the interval between the two ends is 16 bases. Systemically healthy Caucasian individuals from Russia, around 39 in total and aged roughly 6 to 90 years, were included as donors. Each donor gave around 9.5 milliliters of peripheral blood, collected into EDTA-treated Vacutainer tubes. Ficoll-Paque density-gradient centrifugation was used to isolate PBMCs, with at least 6.5 million per sample. Total RNA was extracted from PBMCs with Trizol reagent, with at least 6 micrograms obtained per sample. For every donor, an aliquot of PBMCs went through flow cytometry to measure the percentages of naive CD45RAhigh/CD27high T cells.

In regard to this clonotype: Its antigen remains unidentified. Qualities for individual bases were not recorded, and no much larger clone is one base off.

In this chain, TRBV3-1 is recombined with TRBJ1-3, with TRBD1 as a weak D call on 6 bases. Sequencing was done on a sample of blood. This TCR was recovered from a man in his 60s in good health. The encoded CDR3 is CASSPFSTGFGNTIYF. The DNA reads as follows: TGTGCCAGCAGCCCTTTCTCGACAGGATTTGGAAACACCATATATTTT.